This T cell receptor (beta chain) was identified during a study of shared clonotypes between healthy human individuals. Overall study: Each donor had three CD4 naive, three CD4 memory, two CD8 naive and one CD8 memory plate.

This CDR3 spans 14 amino acids. Trimming took 2 bases from V and 7 from J; bases not matched to a gene: 5. Germline values: CDR1 SNHLY, CDR2 FYNNEI. Generated by immunoSEQ multiplex PCR, the TCRdb table keeps only in-frame clones and is missing some. The sample shows about 1.1 million clones, around 77% of them seen only once. This receptor was taken from a man between 18 and 35 years old in good health. Some clones in this sample may be carry-over from other donors' samples. The chain employs TRBV2 and TRBJ2-1; 7 bases agree with TRBD2. The sequencing sample was made of memory CD4+ T cells from PBMCs. As for subset: CD45RA-negative fraction. The chain's CDR3 is CASSENRGVNEQFF. CDR3 in DNA: TGTGCCAGCAGTGAAAATCGGGGGGTTAATGAGCAGTTCTTC.